A single sample is the source of the 8 T cell receptor beta chains below, sequenced in a study of OX40 agonist ivuxolimab in advanced cancers. Some clones are missing from TCRdb's copy, which holds only in-frame ones; the method was immunoSEQ multiplex PCR. The sample shows tens of thousands of clones, roughly nine tenths of them seen only once. Specimen: CD4+ or CD8+ T cells sorted from blood, collected in a trial of the OX40 agonist ivuxolimab. The source of these receptors is an adult with an advanced solid tumor such as melanoma, head and neck, liver or kidney cancer.

The chain uses TRBV5-4 and TRBJ1-1, with D uncertain. The V gene lost 5 bases and the J gene lost 7 bases, with 21 bases spanning the gap. The CDR3 runs to 15 residues. Germline CDR1 and CDR2: SGHNT and YYREEE (reference sequence). CDR3 sequence (DNA): TGTGCCAGCAGTTCCCTCTCTGACAATCCTTATGAAGCTTTCTTT. This encodes CASSSLSDNPYEAFF.

This clone was detected only a few times. J is TRBJ1-5 and V is TRBV5-6; TRBD1 is a possible D gene (5 bases). CDR1 and CDR2 from the germline V gene are SGHDT and YYEEEE. The CDR3 has 15 residues. Trimming cost V 5 bases and J 3 bases, with 15 bases left between them. CDR3: CASSSWAGINQPQHF. CDR3 nucleotide sequence: TGTGCCAGCAGTTCCTGGGCAGGGATCAATCAGCCCCAGCATTTT.

The chain is built from TRBV2 and TRBJ2-4, with D perhaps given as TRBD1 or TRBD2 (5 bases each). V was trimmed by 4 bases and J by 7 bases, leaving 14 bases between them. Germline CDR1 reads SNHLY; CDR2 reads FYNNEI. The CDR3 is 14 amino acids. The CDR3 sequence: CASSGGSGRNIQYF. As DNA, the CDR3 is TGTGCCAGCAGTGGGGGGTCCGGTCGGAACATTCAGTACTTC.

The chain joins TRBV30 to TRBJ2-3, with a tentative D call TRBD2 (6 bases). V lost 7 bases, J lost 1 base, and 15 bases lay in between. This CDR3 has 14 residues. Per germline, CDR1 GTSNPN and CDR2 SVGIG (reference sequence). The CDR3 loop reads CASEGGGGTDTQYF. The CDR3 nucleotides are TGTGCCTCCGAGGGCGGCGGGGGCACAGATACGCAGTATTTT.

The chain couples TRBV6-1 to TRBJ2-7; 8 nucleotides align to TRBD1. After removal of 3 bases from V and 3 bases from J, the junction contained 13 bases not matched to a gene. Per germline, CDR1 MNHNS and CDR2 SASEGT. This CDR3 spans 17 amino acids. DNA for the CDR3: TGTGCCAGCAGTGAGACGGTTCTAGGGACAGGAGGCTACGAGCAGTACGTC. Protein product: CASSETVLGTGGYEQYV.

By proportion, this clone is large. The chain employs TRBV4-3 and TRBJ1-1, with no clear D. This CDR3 comprises 13 residues. V lost 5 bases and J 1 base, leaving 8 bases between the germline ends. The germline V gene encodes CDR1 LGHNA and CDR2 YSLEER. The CDR3 sequence: CASSSTTNTEAFF. CDR3 nucleotides: TGCGCCAGCAGCTCGACAACGAACACTGAAGCTTTCTTT.

V and J are TRBV11-1 and TRBJ2-1, with D possibly being TRBD2 (6 bases). The CDR3 is 16 residues long. Trimming removed 5 bases from V and 9 bases from J, with 23 bases in between. Germline V gene data show CDR1 as SGHAT and CDR2 as FQDESV (reference sequence). The CDR3 region has the DNA TGTGCCAGCAGCCGGGAAGGGCTAGCGACCGACAGTGAGCAGTTCTTC. Encoded protein: CASSREGLATDSEQFF.

This chain joins TRBV6-5 and TRBJ1-1; tentative D call: TRBD1 (5 bases). CDR3 size: 14 residues. CDR1 and CDR2 (germline): MNHEY, SVGAGI. Deletions cut 2 bases from V and 5 bases from J, with 12 bases between. Written as DNA, the CDR3 is TGTGCCAGCAGTTACCAATCAGGGTGGACTGAAGCTTTCTTT. Its translation: CASSYQSGWTEAFF.